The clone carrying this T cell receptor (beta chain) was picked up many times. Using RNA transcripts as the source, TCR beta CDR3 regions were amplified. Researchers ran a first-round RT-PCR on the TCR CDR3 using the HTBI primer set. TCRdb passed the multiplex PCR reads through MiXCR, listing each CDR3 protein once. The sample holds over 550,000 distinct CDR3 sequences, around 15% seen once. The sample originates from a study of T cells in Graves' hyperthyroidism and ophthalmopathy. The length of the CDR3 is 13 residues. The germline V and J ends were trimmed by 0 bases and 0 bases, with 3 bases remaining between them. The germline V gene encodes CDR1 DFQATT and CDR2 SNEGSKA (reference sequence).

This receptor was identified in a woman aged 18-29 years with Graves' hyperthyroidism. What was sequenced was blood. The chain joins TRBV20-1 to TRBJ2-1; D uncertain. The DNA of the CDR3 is TGCAGTGCTAGAGAGTACTCCTACAATGAGCAGTTCTTC. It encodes CSAREYSYNEQFF.